The TCR beta chain under discussion was sequenced for a study of identical twins. Study outcomes and limitations: Abundant beta clonotypes from cord blood bore fewer insertions; memory repertoires lacked this pattern. Zero-insertion results could be subject to partial confounding by invariant MAIT and iNKT cells.

Using its own MiXCR run on the 5' RACE reads, TCRdb lists one record per CDR3 protein. The table shows approximately 1.8 million distinct CDR3 sequences, with under 35% occurring only once. This clonotype showed up just a few times. Its matching antigen is unknown. The sample consisted of cord blood. This TCR was sampled from a newborn girl in good health.

The CDR3 DNA follows: TGTGCCAGCAGCCAAGTCCGGGGGGGCTCCTACAATGAGCAGTTCTTC. Translated, it gives CASSQVRGGSYNEQFF. The chain combines TRBV3-1 with TRBJ2-1; 8 positions match TRBD2. The CDR3 is made up of 16 amino acids. Germline loops: CDR1 LGHDT, CDR2 YNNKEL (reference sequence). V trimming: 1 base; J trimming: 0 bases; junction bases outside the gene matches: 2.